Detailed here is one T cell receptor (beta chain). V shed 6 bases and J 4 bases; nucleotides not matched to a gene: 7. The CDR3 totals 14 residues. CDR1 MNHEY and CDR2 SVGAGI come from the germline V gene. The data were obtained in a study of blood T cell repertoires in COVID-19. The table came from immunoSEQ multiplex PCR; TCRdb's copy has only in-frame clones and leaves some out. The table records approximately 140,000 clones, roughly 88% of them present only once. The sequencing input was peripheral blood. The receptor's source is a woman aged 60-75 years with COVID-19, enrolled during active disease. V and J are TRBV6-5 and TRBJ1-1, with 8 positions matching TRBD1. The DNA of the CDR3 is TGTGCCAGCAGCCCGGACAGGGTAATCACTGAAGCTTTCTTT. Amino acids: CASSPDRVITEAFF.